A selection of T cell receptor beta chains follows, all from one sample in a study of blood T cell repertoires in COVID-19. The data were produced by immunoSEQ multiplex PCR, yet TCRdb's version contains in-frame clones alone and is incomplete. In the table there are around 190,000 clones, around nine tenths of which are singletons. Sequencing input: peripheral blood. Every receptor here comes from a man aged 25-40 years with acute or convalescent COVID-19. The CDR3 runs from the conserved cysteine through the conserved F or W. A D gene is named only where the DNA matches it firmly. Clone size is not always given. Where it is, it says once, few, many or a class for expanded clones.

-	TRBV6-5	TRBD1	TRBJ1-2	CASGRQGGYTF	TGTGCCAGCGGGAGACAGGGCGGCTACACCTTC
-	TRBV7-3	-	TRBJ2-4	CASSPDFLAKNIQYF	TGTGCCAGCAGCCCAGACTTCTTAGCCAAAAACATTCAGTACTTC
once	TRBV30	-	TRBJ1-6	CAWTGQPNSPLHF	TGTGCCTGGACTGGACAGCCAAATTCACCCCTCCACTTT
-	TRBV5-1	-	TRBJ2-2	CASSRRDPNTGELFF	TGCGCCAGCAGCAGGAGGGACCCGAACACCGGGGAGCTGTTTTTT
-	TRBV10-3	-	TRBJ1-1	CAISEQTENTEAFF	TGTGCCATCAGTGAACAGACGGAGAACACTGAAGCTTTCTTT
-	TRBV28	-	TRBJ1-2	CASSSLYGYTF	TGTGCCAGCAGTTCCCTCTATGGCTACACCTTC
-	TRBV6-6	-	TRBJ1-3	CASTLQGTTIYF	TGTGCCAGCACCCTACAGGGAACCACCATATATTTT
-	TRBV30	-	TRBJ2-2	CAWTANTGELFF	TGTGCCTGGACCGCGAACACCGGGGAGCTGTTTTTT
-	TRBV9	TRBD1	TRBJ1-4	CASSSSQGEGEKLFF	TGTGCCAGCAGCTCATCTCAGGGGGAAGGTGAAAAACTGTTTTTT
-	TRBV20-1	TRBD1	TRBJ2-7	CSASVSSSSGQGLYEQYF	TGCAGTGCTAGTGTTAGTTCGTCTTCTGGACAGGGACTCTACGAGCAGTACTTC
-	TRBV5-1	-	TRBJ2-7	CASSLSGFVAEQYF	TGCGCCAGCAGCTTGTCGGGATTCGTCGCCGAGCAGTACTTC
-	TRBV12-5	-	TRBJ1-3	CASGLVTQGRIYF	TGTGCTAGTGGTTTGGTGACACAGGGCCGCATATATTTT
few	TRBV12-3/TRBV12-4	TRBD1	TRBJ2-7	CASMTGRGYEQYF	TGTGCCAGCATGACAGGGAGAGGCTACGAGCAGTACTTC
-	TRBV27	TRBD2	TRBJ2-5	CASSLSRAASGQETQYF	TGTGCCAGCAGTTTGAGTAGGGCGGCTAGCGGACAAGAGACCCAGTACTTC
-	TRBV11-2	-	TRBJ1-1	CASSLSGRAFF	TGTGCCAGCAGCTTATCCGGGAGGGCTTTCTTT
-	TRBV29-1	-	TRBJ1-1	CSVDAPSRANTEAFF	TGCAGCGTTGATGCCCCGAGCAGGGCGAACACTGAAGCTTTCTTT
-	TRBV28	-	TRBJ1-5	CASSLAERNQPQHF	TGTGCCAGCAGTTTAGCCGAACGGAATCAGCCCCAGCATTTT
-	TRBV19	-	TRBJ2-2	CATSPGPNTGELFF	TGTGCCACCTCCCCGGGTCCTAACACCGGGGAGCTGTTTTTT
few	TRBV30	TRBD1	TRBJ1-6	CAWSRQGATSSYNSPLHF	TGTGCCTGGAGTCGACAGGGGGCAACAAGCTCCTATAATTCACCCCTCCACTTT
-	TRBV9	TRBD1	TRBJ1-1	CASSVAGTGGRTEAFF	TGTGCCAGCAGCGTAGCCGGGACAGGGGGCCGCACTGAAGCTTTCTTT
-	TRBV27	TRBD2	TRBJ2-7	CASSLEGLASEQYF	TGTGCCAGCAGTTTGGAGGGACTAGCGAGCGAGCAGTACTTC
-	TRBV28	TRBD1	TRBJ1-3	CASSPQGGGGTIYF	TGTGCCAGCAGTCCACAGGGGGGTGGCGGCACCATATATTTT
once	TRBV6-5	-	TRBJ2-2	CASSYKGGTGELFF	TGTGCCAGCAGTTATAAAGGGGGCACCGGGGAGCTGTTTTTT
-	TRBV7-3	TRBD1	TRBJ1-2	CASSLERGGAGGYTF	TGTGCCAGCAGCTTAGAAAGAGGGGGCGCAGGCGGCTACACCTTC
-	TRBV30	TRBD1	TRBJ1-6	CAWSVSFAQGALSPLHF	TGTGCCTGGAGTGTATCCTTTGCTCAGGGGGCTTTGTCACCCCTCCACTTT
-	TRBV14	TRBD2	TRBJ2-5	CASSQAGGDNQETQYF	TGTGCCAGCAGCCAAGCGGGGGGGGACAACCAAGAGACCCAGTACTTC
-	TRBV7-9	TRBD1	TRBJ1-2	CASSPPTGFMGYTF	TGTGCCAGCAGCCCCCCGACAGGGTTCATGGGCTACACCTTC
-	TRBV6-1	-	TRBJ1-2	CASSESDSVFFGGYTF	TGTGCCAGCAGTGAATCGGACTCCGTTTTCTTCGGGGGCTACACCTTC
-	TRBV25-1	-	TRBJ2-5	CASSPHGAEETQYF	TGTGCCAGCAGTCCCCATGGGGCAGAAGAGACCCAGTACTTC
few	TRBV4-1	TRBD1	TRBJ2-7	CASSRGTGWDEQYF	TGCGCCAGCAGCAGAGGGACAGGGTGGGACGAGCAGTACTTC
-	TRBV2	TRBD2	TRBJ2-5	CASAGVRGRGETQYF	TGTGCCAGCGCGGGGGTTAGGGGCAGAGGGGAGACCCAGTACTTC
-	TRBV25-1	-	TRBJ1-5	CATKGGGNQPQHF	TGTGCCACCAAGGGGGGGGGAAATCAGCCCCAGCATTTT
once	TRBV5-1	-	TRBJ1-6	CASSLDVVESPLHF	TGCGCCAGCAGCTTGGATGTGGTAGAATCACCCCTCCACTTT
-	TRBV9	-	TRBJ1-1	CASSVEGVEAFF	TGTGCCAGCAGCGTAGAGGGGGTTGAAGCTTTCTTT
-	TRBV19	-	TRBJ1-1	CASMREMNTEAFF	TGTGCCAGTATGAGGGAAATGAACACTGAAGCTTTCTTT
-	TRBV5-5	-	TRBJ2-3	CASSHGTFTDTQYF	TGTGCCAGCAGCCATGGGACTTTCACAGATACGCAGTATTTT
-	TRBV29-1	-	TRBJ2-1	CSADRGEFF	TGCAGCGCCGACCGCGGCGAGTTCTTC
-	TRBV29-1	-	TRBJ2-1	CSVLSSSYNEQFF	TGCAGCGTCCTTTCTAGCTCCTACAATGAGCAGTTCTTC
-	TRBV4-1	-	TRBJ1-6	CASSHDSPNSPLHF	TGCGCCAGCAGCCACGACAGCCCGAATTCACCCCTCCACTTT
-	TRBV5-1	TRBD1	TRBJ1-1	CASSLGAGGQTEAFF	TGCGCCAGCAGCTTGGGTGCAGGGGGCCAGACTGAAGCTTTCTTT
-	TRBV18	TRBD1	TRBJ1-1	CASSRQGRDTEAFF	TGTGCCAGCTCACGACAGGGGAGGGACACTGAAGCTTTCTTT
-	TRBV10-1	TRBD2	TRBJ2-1	CASTRGTKDHNEQFF	TGCGCCTCTACGCGGGGGACTAAGGACCACAATGAGCAGTTCTTC
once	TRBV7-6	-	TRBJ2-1	CASSPRRGSYNEQFF	TGTGCCAGCAGCCCCCGGCGGGGCTCCTACAATGAGCAGTTCTTC
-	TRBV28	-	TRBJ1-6	CASTPTGNSPLHF	TGTGCCAGCACCCCTACAGGCAATTCACCCCTCCACTTT
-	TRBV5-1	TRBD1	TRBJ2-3	CASFQTGAKTDTQYF	TGCGCCAGCTTCCAGACAGGGGCTAAGACAGATACGCAGTATTTT
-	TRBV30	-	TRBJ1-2	CAWSQDFNGYTF	TGTGCCTGGAGTCAGGATTTTAATGGCTACACCTTC
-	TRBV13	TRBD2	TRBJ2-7	CASRKMGGRYLWYEQYF	TGTGCCAGCAGAAAGATGGGGGGGAGGTATCTCTGGTACGAGCAGTACTTC
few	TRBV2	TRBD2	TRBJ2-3	CASSDGVAGGQKPDTQYF	TGTGCCAGCAGTGATGGGGTAGCGGGGGGACAAAAACCAGATACGCAGTATTTT
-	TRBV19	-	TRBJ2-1	CASSIRGRGLDEQFF	TGTGCCAGTAGTATCAGGGGAAGGGGGTTGGATGAGCAGTTCTTC
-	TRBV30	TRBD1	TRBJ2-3	CAWRRQGFADTQYF	TGTGCCTGGAGGAGACAGGGGTTCGCAGATACGCAGTATTTT
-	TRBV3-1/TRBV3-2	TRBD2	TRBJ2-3	CASSPWRGGTTDTQYF	TGTGCCAGCAGCCCGTGGCGGGGGGGCACCACAGATACGCAGTATTTT
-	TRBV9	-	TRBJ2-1	CASSVATHSYNEQFF	TGTGCCAGCAGCGTAGCTACCCACTCCTACAATGAGCAGTTCTTC
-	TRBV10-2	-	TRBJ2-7	CASSLVSYEQYF	TGCGCCAGCAGCCTCGTATCCTACGAGCAGTACTTC
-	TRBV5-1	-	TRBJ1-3	CASSLGGTYGNTIYF	TGCGCCAGCAGCTTGGGCGGGACGTACGGAAACACCATATATTTT
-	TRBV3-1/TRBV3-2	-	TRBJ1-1	CASSHSGRNAEAFF	TGTGCCAGCAGCCACTCGGGTAGGAACGCTGAAGCTTTCTTT
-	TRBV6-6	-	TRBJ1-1	CASSSLTRTEAFF	TGTGCCAGCAGTTCCTTGACTCGAACTGAAGCTTTCTTT
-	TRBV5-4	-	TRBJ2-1	CASSLWFSNEQFF	TGTGCCAGCAGCTTATGGTTCAGCAATGAGCAGTTCTTC
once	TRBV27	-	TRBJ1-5	CASSLRQMSNQPQHF	TGTGCCAGCAGTTTAAGACAGATGAGCAATCAGCCCCAGCATTTT
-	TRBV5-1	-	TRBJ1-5	CASSLDGDRNQPQHF	TGCGCCAGCAGCTTGGACGGGGATCGCAATCAGCCCCAGCATTTT
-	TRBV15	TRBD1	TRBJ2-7	CATSRGKAGGEQYF	TGTGCCACCAGCAGAGGCAAGGCAGGGGGCGAGCAGTACTTC